One sample yielded the 17 T cell receptor beta chains listed below, sequenced in a study of T cells in Graves' hyperthyroidism and ophthalmopathy (dated by TCRdb to the late 2010s). Library generation was performed with multiplex PCR. For sequencing, an Illumina HiSeq 2000 was employed. The TCR beta CDR3 regions were amplified from RNA transcripts. A first-round RT-PCR of the TCR CDR3 used the HTBI primer set with the Qiagen OneStep RT-PCR kit. TCRdb trimmed public reads at Q25 via fastp, called clones via MiXCR and kept in-frame beta chains. Rows merge per CDR3 protein into single entries with the most common DNA and genes. Across this sample there are 550,000 to 850,000 distinct CDR3 sequences, with 15% to 20% seen only once. The ten largest clones add up to approximately 15% of the sample. The sequenced sample was blood. The receptor source for this set is a woman aged 45-65 years with Graves' hyperthyroidism that later progressed to Graves' ophthalmopathy.

About this clonotype itself: A much larger clonotype is one base distant, so this may be a read error. CDR3 sequence (DNA): TGTGCCAGCAGTCCCCCTCGACAGGGAAGTAACTATGGCTACACCTTC. Encoded protein: CASSPPRQGSNYGYTF. V is TRBV6-2 or TRBV6-3 and J is TRBJ1-2; 7 bases align to TRBD1. Germline V gene lookup returns CDR1 MNHEY and CDR2 SVGEGT. The CDR3 length is 16 residues. J lost 1 base, V lost 5 bases, and 10 bases had no gene match.

This clonotype came up many times. The genes are TRBV11-3 and TRBJ2-1; 9 bases map to TRBD2. The V segment lost 6 bases and the J segment 0 bases; nucleotides outside the gene matches: 6. The V gene's germline CDR1 is SGHNT and CDR2 YENEEA. This CDR3 has 16 residues. CDR3 amino acids: CASSGGLASSYNEQFF. Here the CDR3 DNA reads TGTGCCAGCAGTGGGGGACTAGCTAGCTCCTACAATGAGCAGTTCTTC.

The chain links TRBV5-1 to TRBJ1-1; 7 nucleotides align to TRBD1. V lost 8 bases, J lost 4 bases, and 5 bases stayed unmatched. Germline CDR1 reads SGHRS; CDR2 reads YFSETQ. The CDR3 runs to 12 residues. Here the CDR3 DNA reads TGCGCCAGTGCAGAGGGGGCCACTGAAGCTTTCTTT. The encoded protein is CASAEGATEAFF.

The table lists this clonotype with a few counts. The J gene is TRBJ2-2, the V gene TRBV5-4; no definite D call. Germline V gene sequence: CDR1 SGHNT, CDR2 YYREEE (reference sequence). The CDR3 is 15 residues long. Trimming stripped 2 bases from V and 0 bases from J, with 8 bases between. The CDR3 spells CASSFSGSNTGELFF. In DNA, the CDR3 is TGTGCCAGCAGCTTCTCCGGTTCGAACACCGGGGAGCTGTTTTTT.

As for this clonotype: Being one base from a much bigger clone, this may be a read error. The V call is TRBV20-1, the J call TRBJ2-7; D call uncertain. The J call may be faulty, since TRBJ2-1 better matches the DNA end. This CDR3 has 15 amino acids. Germline values: CDR1 DFQATT, CDR2 SNEGSKA (reference sequence). The CDR3 loop reads CSARSSQGVSYEQFF. The CDR3 DNA reads as TGCAGTGCTAGGAGTAGTCAAGGCGTCTCCTACGAGCAGTTCTTC.

This chain connects TRBV7-6 to TRBJ2-3; unclear D gene. Trimming shortened V by 2 bases and J by 0 bases, and 6 bases separated the two germline ends. This CDR3 is built from 14 residues. Germline V lookup: CDR1 SGHVS, CDR2 FNYEAQ. Here the CDR3 reads CASSLPSSTDTQYF. DNA of the CDR3: TGTGCCAGCAGCTTACCCTCTAGCACAGATACGCAGTATTTT.

With regard to this clonotype: Just one base apart from a much larger clone, this may be a read error. The rearrangement uses TRBV7-3 and TRBJ1-1; 9 bases are a match to TRBD1. The germline V gene encodes CDR1 SGHTA and CDR2 FQGTGA. This CDR3 is 13 amino acids long. CDR3: CAGSQQGATEAFF. Written as DNA, the CDR3 is TGTGCCGGCAGCCAACAGGGGGCCACTGAAGCTTTCTTT.

The V and J genes are TRBV6-1 and TRBJ2-1; the D is unclear. This CDR3 spans 11 amino acids. Germline V gives CDR1 MNHNS, CDR2 SASEGT. V lost 7 bases and J lost 6, with 7 bases in between. CDR3 amino acids: CASMEVNEQFF. CDR3 coding DNA: TGTGCCAGCATGGAAGTCAATGAGCAGTTCTTC.

This clonotype has ten or more counts. CDR3 amino acids: CASSLDWTSYNSPLHF. CDR3 DNA sequence: TGTGCCAGCAGTTTAGATTGGACATCTTATAATTCACCCCTCCACTTT. The V call is TRBV12-3 or TRBV12-4, the J call TRBJ1-6; perhaps TRBD1 as D (5 bases). The V and J ends lost 1 base and 4 bases respectively, with 11 bases between them. The CDR3 has 16 amino acids.

J is TRBJ1-1 and V is TRBV4-2; D is possibly TRBD1 (5 bases). CDR3 length: 16 residues. From germline, CDR1 is LGHNA and CDR2 YNFKEQ. V was shortened by 1 base and J by 1 base, with 13 bases between the two germline ends. CDR3 sequence: CASSQVPGASNTEAFF. The CDR3 coding sequence is TGTGCCAGCAGCCAAGTCCCCGGGGCCTCGAACACTGAAGCTTTCTTT.

In its sample, this clonotype was seen many times. This rearrangement joins TRBV2 to TRBJ2-3; D is possibly TRBD2 (5 bases). CDR3 length: 16 residues. Germline V CDR1 and CDR2: SNHLY, FYNNEI. V lost 2 bases and J lost 3, with 15 bases in between. CDR3 nucleotide sequence: TGTGCCAGCAGTGAATATCGGGGAATGATAACAGATACGCAGTATTTT. Residues: CASSEYRGMITDTQYF.

Turning to this clonotype: The final CDR3 position lacks the conserved phenylalanine or tryptophan, pointing to a likely read error. The V and J genes are TRBV12-3 or TRBV12-4 and TRBJ1-6; tentatively, D is TRBD1 (5 bases). V was shortened by 3 bases and J by 7 bases, with 10 bases between the two germline ends. The CDR3 sequence is 14 residues long. CDR3 coding DNA: TGTGCCAGCAGTTTCGGCAGGGACAATTCACCCCTCCACCTT. It encodes CASSFGRDNSPLHL.

This sequence joins TRBV27 and TRBJ2-2; D is possibly TRBD2 (6 bases). The CDR3 spans 14 residues. V was cut by 2 bases and J by 7 bases, with 11 bases left in between. Germline V gene data show CDR1 as MNHEY and CDR2 as SMNVEV (reference sequence). The CDR3 region is CASSLGGAGGELFF. The CDR3 bases are TGTGCCAGCAGTTTAGGAGGGGCAGGCGGGGAGCTGTTTTTT.

The chain recombines TRBV6-1 with TRBJ2-1; tentative D call: TRBD1 (5 bases). CDR3 length equals 15 residues. Germline V gives CDR1 MNHNS, CDR2 SASEGT. V lost 5 bases and J 6 bases, leaving 17 bases between the germline ends. The CDR3 DNA is TGTGCCAGCAGTTTCACGACAGATTGGGGCAATGAGCAGTTCTTC. Translated: CASSFTTDWGNEQFF.

This clonotype was observed many times. The chain combines TRBV27 with TRBJ1-1, with D tentatively TRBD1 (6 bases). Germline CDR1 MNHEY, CDR2 SMNVEV (reference sequence). V dropped 5 bases and J dropped 3 bases, with 19 bases sitting between them. The CDR3 has 16 residues. The CDR3 bases are TGTGCCAGCAGTCCCATCATCAGGGGCTTTGACACTGAAGCTTTCTTT. Amino acids: CASSPIIRGFDTEAFF.

V is TRBV5-1 and J is TRBJ2-5; 8 bases fit TRBD1. With V trimmed by 3 bases and J by 5 bases, 6 bases remained unmatched. This CDR3 comprises 14 residues. Looked up from germline, CDR1 is SGHRS and CDR2 is YFSETQ. CDR3 nucleotide sequence: TGCGCCAGCAGCTCTGACAGGGGCGTCGAGACCCAGTACTTC. It codes for CASSSDRGVETQYF.

As to this clonotype: It is unclear where the CDR3 begins or ends on the DNA, so no DNA is shown, and the CDR3 is as TCRdb lists it. The CDR3 loop is CASGVGSGNTGELVF. The chain is built from TRBV12-5 and TRBJ2-2; TRBD1 is taken as the D call from the table, unchecked against the DNA. Germline CDR1 and CDR2: LGHNT and FRNRAP. Counting both end residues, the CDR3 totals 15 amino acids.